The TCR beta chain under discussion was sequenced for a study of identical twins. From the 5' RACE reads, TCRdb called clonotypes with MiXCR, one entry per CDR3 protein. In the table there are 1.5 million to 2 million distinct CDR3 sequences, about 32% of which are singletons. Concerning this clonotype: The antigen remains undetermined. This clone may be a read error of a much larger clone one base away.

The length of the CDR3 is 13 residues. Notes on the study in general: Shared out-of-frame alpha sequences (those common to twins) showed excess low generation probability. Interpretation of the results relied on cross-sectional statistical analysis and not on following the same donors. Cord blood's abundant beta clonotypes had fewer insertions, unlike memory repertoires.

The source of this sequence is a newborn girl in good health. The V and J genes are TRBV21-1 and TRBJ1-1. TRBV21-1 is flagged as a pseudogene. Sequenced: cord blood. CDR3 loop: CASSKEGNTEAFF. For the CDR3, the DNA is TGTGCCAGCAGCAAAGAGGGGAACACTGAAGCTTTCTTT.